What follows are 26 T cell receptor beta chains derived from one specimen sequenced in a study of T cell changes during pregnancy in multiple sclerosis. Measured with immunoSEQ multiplex PCR; TCRdb has only the in-frame clones, and not every one. Among just under 65,000 clones listed, roughly 87% were seen once. Source: peripheral blood, taken in the second trimester of pregnancy. These TCRs come from a female donor in good health, enrolled as a control in a pregnancy study.

The rearrangement uses TRBV5-4 and TRBJ2-1, with TRBD2 matching 8 bases. With 1 base clipped from V and 7 bases from J, the junction kept 7 bases outside the gene matches. Germline CDR1 SGHNT, CDR2 YYREEE (reference sequence). The CDR3 is 15 residues long. CDR3 nucleotides: TGTGCCAGCAGCTTGAGGGCAGCGGGGGTGAATGAGCAGTTCTTC. Translating gives CASSLRAAGVNEQFF. The variable domain in full, completed from reference TRBV5-4 and TRBJ2-1, reads ETGVTQSPTHLIKTRGQQVTLRCSSQSGHNTVSWYQQALGQGPQFIFQYYREEENGRGNFPPRFSGLQFPNYSSELNVNALELDDSALYLCASSLRAAGVNEQFFGPGTRLTVL.

The chain recombines TRBV28 with TRBJ2-7; possibly TRBD1 for D (5 bases). V lost 7 bases and J lost 0, with 13 bases in between. Germline loops: CDR1 MDHEN, CDR2 SYDVKM. The CDR3 has 14 residues. The CDR3 reads CASISDTLSYEQYF. The DNA of the CDR3 is TGTGCCAGCATCTCGGACACCCTCTCCTACGAGCAGTACTTC.

The chain joins TRBV18 to TRBJ1-1, with 8 bases lining up with TRBD1. CDR3 size: 14 residues. Trimming removed 4 bases from V and 6 bases from J; junction bases left unmatched: 7. Germline loops: CDR1 KGHSH, CDR2 LQKENI. The CDR3 DNA follows: TGTGCCAGCTCACGGGGACAGGATTTGGCTGAAGCTTTCTTT. Residues: CASSRGQDLAEAFF. Drawing the rest from reference TRBV18 and TRBJ1-1, the complete variable domain is NAGVMQNPRHLVRRRGQEARLRCSPMKGHSHVYWYRQLPEEGLKFMVYLQKENIIDESGMPKERFSAEFPKEGPSILRIQQVVRGDSAAYFCASSRGQDLAEAFFGQGTRLTVV.

This clone is a singleton in its sample. The V call is TRBV5-1, the J call TRBJ2-3; 9 bases align to TRBD2. CDR3 length equals 14 residues. In germline, CDR1 is SGHRS, CDR2 YFSETQ. Losses at the gene ends were 0 bases for V and 4 bases for J; bases not matched to a gene: 0. CDR3 DNA: TGCGCCAGCAGCTTGGAGCGGGAGGCAGATACGCAGTATTTT. Its protein product is CASSLEREADTQYF. Supplemented by reference TRBV5-1 and TRBJ2-3, the full variable domain reads KAGVTQTPRYLIKTRGQQVTLSCSPISGHRSVSWYQQTPGQGLQFLFEYFSETQRNKGNFPGRFSGRQFSNSRSEMNVSTLELGDSALYLCASSLEREADTQYFGPGTRLTVL.

The V and J genes are TRBV7-8 and TRBJ2-1; the match to TRBD2 covers 7 bases. This CDR3 has 14 residues. Trimming took 5 bases from V and 14 from J; bases not matched to a gene: 15. The V gene's germline CDR1 is SGHVS and CDR2 FQNEAQ. CDR3 sequence (DNA): TGTGCCAGCAGCCCCTTGGGAGTCGCGGGGGAGGAGTTCTTC. Residues: CASSPLGVAGEEFF.

For this clone: At one end, the junction sequence differs from germline, possibly due to a read error. The rearrangement uses TRBV19 and TRBJ2-2; 9 nucleotides agree with TRBD2. The germline CDR1 and CDR2 sequences are LNHDA and SQIVND (reference sequence). The CDR3 consists of 15 residues. The CDR3 DNA sequence: TGTGCCAGTAGGATAGCGGGAGCAGTCACCGGGGAGCTGTTTTTT. Its translation: CASRIAGAVTGELFF.

The sample holds one count of this clone. This chain links TRBV2 with TRBJ2-3, with 11 bases identical to TRBD1. The length of the CDR3 is 14 residues. CDR1 is SNHLY and CDR2 is FYNNEI in the germline V gene. With V trimmed by 8 bases and J by 6 bases, 7 bases remained unmatched. The CDR3 here is CASRDRGKKDTQYF. The DNA of the CDR3 is TGTGCCAGCCGGGACAGGGGGAAAAAGGATACGCAGTATTTT. The whole variable domain, remainder taken from reference TRBV2 and TRBJ2-3, is EPEVTQTPSHQVTQMGQEVILRCVPISNHLYFYWYRQILGQKVEFLVSFYNNEISEKSEIFDDQFSVERPDGSNFTLKIRSTKLEDSAMYFCASRDRGKKDTQYFGPGTRLTVL.

The rearrangement links TRBV6-5 to TRBJ2-7; 9 bases are shared with TRBD1. V shed 4 bases and J 2 bases; nucleotides not matched to a gene: 3. This CDR3 is 14 amino acids long. CDR1 MNHEY and CDR2 SVGAGI come from the germline V gene. The CDR3, as DNA: TGTGCCAGCAGTTGGGGACAGGGAACCTACGAGCAGTACTTC. It codes for CASSWGQGTYEQYF.

The V and J genes are TRBV14 and TRBJ1-2; no firm D call. CDR1 and CDR2 from the germline V gene are SGHDN and FVKESK. The CDR3 consists of 13 residues. Trimming pared 0 bases from V and 5 bases from J, leaving 7 bases between. CDR3 protein: CASSQDPRYGYTF. The CDR3 DNA sequence: TGTGCCAGCAGCCAAGATCCTAGATATGGCTACACCTTC.

In this sample, this clone turned up once. This chain joins TRBV28 and TRBJ2-6; a weak D match, TRBD1 (6 bases). CDR1 and CDR2 from the germline V gene are MDHEN and SYDVKM. This CDR3 has 19 amino acids. The V gene lost 5 bases and the J gene lost 1 base, with 21 bases spanning the gap. In nucleotides, the CDR3 is TGTGCCAGCAGTCGCCCCGGGACAAATGATCCTTCTGGGGCCAACGTCCTGACTTTC. This sequence encodes CASSRPGTNDPSGANVLTF.

The chain combines TRBV28 with TRBJ2-7; no definite D call. Germline V CDR1 and CDR2: MDHEN, SYDVKM. Trimming removed 5 bases from V and 4 bases from J, with 9 bases in between. This CDR3 has 12 residues. The CDR3, as DNA: TGTGCCAGCAGTCCGCGCTCATACGAGCAGTACTTC. This gives the protein CASSPRSYEQYF.

The chain joins TRBV2 to TRBJ2-7, with D possibly TRBD2 on 5 matching bases. CDR3 length equals 12 residues. Per germline, CDR1 SNHLY and CDR2 FYNNEI. Trimming stripped 8 bases from V and 5 bases from J, with 13 bases between. The CDR3 nucleotides read TGTGCCAGCGTGGGGAGCGACCACGAGCAGTACTTC. Translated: CASVGSDHEQYF.

This rearrangement joins TRBV2 to TRBJ1-3; D might be TRBD1 (6 bases). Trimming removed 8 bases at V and 1 base at J, with 15 bases between. The V gene's germline CDR1 is SNHLY and CDR2 FYNNEI. This CDR3 region has 15 residues. The CDR3 reads CASGGEGASGNTIYF. CDR3 DNA: TGTGCCAGCGGGGGCGAGGGAGCTTCTGGAAACACCATATATTTT.

The J gene is TRBJ2-7, the V gene TRBV7-8; possible D gene TRBD2, 6 bases. Germline V lookup: CDR1 SGHVS, CDR2 FQNEAQ. This CDR3 spans 14 amino acids. Trimming took off 5 bases at V and 7 bases at J, with 18 bases between the two ends. CDR3 bases: TGTGCCAGCAGCCCACGGGACTCCGCCCGGGAGCAGTACTTC. This codes for CASSPRDSAREQYF.

This clone was detected only once. CDR3 DNA: TGTGCCAGCAGCTTAGACGCCCACTCGCACGAGCAGTACTTC. Translation: CASSLDAHSHEQYF. The chain carries TRBV7-2 and TRBJ2-7; D unclear. Trimming removed 1 base at V and 5 bases at J, with 12 bases between. CDR3 length equals 14 residues. The germline CDR1 and CDR2 sequences are SGHTA and FQGNSA.

This rearrangement joins TRBV6-5 to TRBJ2-7; D is perhaps TRBD2 (5 bases). The CDR3 covers 15 residues. Trimming took 2 bases from V and 4 from J, leaving 15 bases between them. CDR1 MNHEY and CDR2 SVGAGI come from the germline V gene. Written as DNA, the CDR3 is TGTGCCAGCAGTTACACGGGCGGAGCGGTGTACGAGCAGTACTTC. Translating it yields CASSYTGGAVYEQYF.

This chain joins TRBV4-1 and TRBJ2-3; perhaps TRBD2 as D (5 bases). Looked up from germline, CDR1 is MGHRA and CDR2 is YSYEKL. There are 15 residues in the CDR3. V was shortened by 4 bases and J by 6 bases, with 17 bases between the two germline ends. For the CDR3, the DNA is TGCGCCAGCAGCCCTACGGGATTACCTCCGGATACGCAGTATTTT. Its translation: CASSPTGLPPDTQYF.

The chain uses TRBV6-6 and TRBJ2-5; D call uncertain. The CDR3 runs to 14 residues. The germline CDR1 and CDR2 sequences are MNHNY and SVGAGI (reference sequence). The V gene lost 0 bases and the J gene lost 3 bases, with 8 bases spanning the gap. The chain's CDR3 is CASSYSTAEETQYF. CDR3 nucleotide sequence: TGTGCCAGCAGTTACTCGACTGCAGAAGAGACCCAGTACTTC.

V gene TRBV5-1 combines with J gene TRBJ2-1; TRBD2 agrees at 7 bases. The CDR3 is 13 residues long. Losses at the gene ends were 4 bases for V and 8 bases for J; bases not matched to a gene: 6. The germline gives CDR1 SGHRS, CDR2 YFSETQ. The CDR3 DNA follows: TGCGCCAGCAGCCCAGGACTAGTCTATGAGCAGTTCTTC. The encoded protein is CASSPGLVYEQFF.

J is TRBJ1-5 and V is TRBV19; D may be TRBD1 (5 bases). V lost 10 bases and J lost 2, with 18 bases in between. Germline V lookup: CDR1 LNHDA, CDR2 SQIVND (reference sequence). The CDR3 runs 15 residues. The CDR3 sequence is CATKVGGRGNQPQHF. DNA of the CDR3: TGTGCCACTAAAGTCGGGGGTCGGGGCAATCAGCCCCAGCATTTT. Looking up the rest from reference TRBV19 and TRBJ1-5 gives the full variable domain: DGGITQSPKYLFRKEGQNVTLSCEQNLNHDAMYWYRQDPGQGLRLIYYSQIVNDFQKGDIAEGYSVSREKKESFPLTVTSAQKNPTAFYLCATKVGGRGNQPQHFGDGTRLSIL.

This clone was seen just once. The chain recombines TRBV11-1 with TRBJ2-6; the D gene is possibly TRBD2 (6 bases). The V end was cut by 3 bases, the J end by 2 bases, with 8 bases between. Germline lookup yields CDR1 SGHAT and CDR2 FQDESV (reference sequence). The CDR3 spans 15 residues. This CDR3 is CASSFGGTGANVLTF. In nucleotides, the CDR3 is TGTGCCAGCAGCTTCGGAGGGACTGGGGCCAACGTCCTGACTTTC. Looking up the rest from reference TRBV11-1 and TRBJ2-6 gives the full variable domain: EAEVAQSPRYKITEKSQAVAFWCDPISGHATLYWYRQILGQGPELLVQFQDESVVDDSQLPKDRFSAERLKGVDSTLKIQPAELGDSAMYLCASSFGGTGANVLTFGAGSRLTVL.

V is TRBV6-1 and J is TRBJ2-7, with 7 nucleotides matching TRBD2. The CDR3 length is 14 residues. Germline V CDR1 and CDR2: MNHNS, SASEGT. Trimming removed 8 bases from V and 5 bases from J; junction bases left unmatched: 12. CDR3: CASPGGDAFHEQYF. In nucleotides, the CDR3 is TGTGCCAGCCCGGGGGGAGATGCTTTCCACGAGCAGTACTTC.

The chain joins TRBV19 to TRBJ1-3, with 8 bases lining up with TRBD1. V shed 5 bases and J 4 bases; nucleotides not matched to a gene: 7. Germline lookup yields CDR1 LNHDA and CDR2 SQIVND (reference sequence). The CDR3 sequence is 15 residues long. CDR3 nucleotides: TGTGCCAGTAGTCCTTCCGGACAGGGAGGAAACACCATATATTTT. It yields the protein CASSPSGQGGNTIYF.

The chain links TRBV4-1 to TRBJ1-3, with D uncertain. The CDR3 totals 17 residues. CDR1 MGHRA and CDR2 YSYEKL come from the germline V gene. Trimming took 4 bases from V and 0 from J, leaving 16 bases between them. The CDR3 DNA sequence: TGCGCCAGCAGCCGGGGAGGTGTTATTAGCTCTGGAAACACCATATATTTT. Its protein product is CASSRGGVISSGNTIYF.

The chain recombines TRBV5-4 with TRBJ1-1; D not resolved. The ends were cut back, 4 bases at V and 4 bases at J, with 11 bases in the middle. The V gene's germline CDR1 is SGHNT and CDR2 YYREEE (reference sequence). This CDR3 contains 13 residues. The CDR3 protein is CASSPPAGTEAFF. The DNA of the CDR3 is TGTGCCAGCAGCCCGCCGGCGGGCACTGAAGCTTTCTTT. Together with reference TRBV5-4 and TRBJ1-1, the CDR3 gives the full variable domain: ETGVTQSPTHLIKTRGQQVTLRCSSQSGHNTVSWYQQALGQGPQFIFQYYREEENGRGNFPPRFSGLQFPNYSSELNVNALELDDSALYLCASSPPAGTEAFFGQGTRLTVV.

This clone was observed once. The chain links TRBV13 to TRBJ1-6; no clear D gene. Germline V gene sequence: CDR1 PRHDT, CDR2 FYEKMQ (reference sequence). The V gene lost 5 bases and the J gene lost 7 bases, with 12 bases spanning the gap. The length of the CDR3 is 14 residues. In DNA form, the CDR3 reads TGTGCCAGCAGCGCCGGGTCACCAAATTCACCCCTCCACTTT. This translates into CASSAGSPNSPLHF.